What follows are 24 T cell receptor beta chains derived from one specimen sequenced in a study of radiotherapy plus CTLA-4 blockade in lung cancer. Sequencing used immunoSEQ multiplex PCR; TCRdb keeps in-frame clones, though not all of them. The data show 90,000 to 100,000 clones, about four fifths seen once. The sample here was peripheral blood, taken from a patient treated with radiotherapy plus ipilimumab. The receptors come from a human donor with non-small cell lung cancer who had a partial response to radiotherapy plus ipilimumab. Some clones in this sample may be carry-over from other donors' samples.

The chain recombines TRBV5-1 with TRBJ2-7, with D tentatively TRBD1 (6 bases). The CDR3 sequence is 15 residues long. V was clipped by 7 bases and J by 5 bases, with 22 bases between them. Germline-derived CDR1 and CDR2 are SGHRS and YFSETQ. Here the CDR3 reads CASRLQLQGTDEQYF. The DNA for the CDR3 is TGCGCCAGCCGACTTCAGCTGCAGGGGACGGACGAGCAGTACTTC.

The V call is TRBV11-3, the J call TRBJ1-6, with D hard to call. CDR1 and CDR2 (germline): SGHNT, YENEEA. The V end was cut by 5 bases, the J end by 9 bases, with 14 bases between. The CDR3 runs 14 residues. Written as DNA, the CDR3 is TGTGCCAGCAGCACCCGAGGCATTGGTTCACCCCTCCACTTT. Its protein is CASSTRGIGSPLHF. Full variable domain (missing parts from reference TRBV11-3 and TRBJ1-6): EAGVVQSPRYKIIEKKQPVAFWCNPISGHNTLYWYLQNLGQGPELLIRYENEEAVDDSQLPKDRFSAERLKGVDSTLKIQPAELGDSAVYLCASSTRGIGSPLHFGNGTRLTVT.

J is TRBJ2-2 and V is TRBV1; whether TRBD2, the table's D call, matches the DNA was not checked. TRBV1 counts as a pseudogene. The CDR3 spans 14 residues. The CDR3 DNA reads TGCACCAGCAGCAGGAGCGGGAGTGGCCGGGGAGCTGTTTTT. It yields the protein CTSSRSGSGRGAVF.

This sequence joins TRBV6-5 and TRBJ1-1; D perhaps matches TRBD1 (5 bases). V dropped 2 bases and J dropped 4 bases, with 8 bases sitting between them. CDR1 MNHEY and CDR2 SVGAGI come from the germline V gene. This CDR3 region has 13 residues. In DNA form, the CDR3 reads TGTGCCAGCAGTTACGGGGGGTCCACTGAAGCTTTCTTT. The encoded protein is CASSYGGSTEAFF.

The J gene is TRBJ1-3, the V gene TRBV28; the match to TRBD1 covers 11 bases. V shed 6 bases and J 4 bases; nucleotides not matched to a gene: 2. This CDR3 is 14 amino acids long. The germline CDR1 and CDR2 sequences are MDHEN and SYDVKM. DNA for the CDR3: TGTGCCAGCAGGGGACAGGGGGAAGGAAACACCATATATTTT. Translation: CASRGQGEGNTIYF.

The chain links TRBV29-1 to TRBJ2-7, with D unresolved. V gave up 8 bases and J gave up 5 bases, with 13 bases separating them. CDR1 and CDR2 (germline): SQVTM, ANQGSEA. This CDR3 region has 11 residues. The CDR3, as DNA: TGCAGCCCTAAACGTGCGCACGAGCAGTACTTC. Translation: CSPKRAHEQYF.

The chain employs TRBV4-3 and TRBJ2-4; D unclear. The germline gives CDR1 LGHNA, CDR2 YSLEER. The CDR3 consists of 16 residues. V was pared by 2 bases and J by 4 bases, with 15 bases between. CDR3: CASSQSYHRRKNIQYF. In DNA, the CDR3 is TGCGCCAGCAGCCAATCTTATCACAGAAGAAAAAACATTCAGTACTTC.

This clone was seen just once. V and J are TRBV11-1 and TRBJ2-7; 8 nucleotides match TRBD1. In germline, CDR1 is SGHAT, CDR2 FQDESV (reference sequence). CDR3 size: 14 residues. V lost 9 bases and J lost 0; bases outside the gene matches: 7. The CDR3 protein is CASSPGQGSYEQYF. As DNA, the CDR3 is TGTGCCAGTTCACCAGGACAGGGCTCCTACGAGCAGTACTTC.

The rearrangement links TRBV29-1 to TRBJ2-3; TRBD2 matches 8 bases. This CDR3 comprises 15 residues. Per the germline V gene, CDR1 is SQVTM and CDR2 is ANQGSEA. Trimming took 7 bases from V and 5 from J; bases not matched to a gene: 14. CDR3 in amino acids: CSGRSTSVPEDTQYF. CDR3 DNA: TGCAGCGGGAGGTCGACTAGCGTTCCCGAAGATACGCAGTATTTT.

The CDR3 here is CASSLRGTGRETQYF. As DNA, the CDR3 is TGTGCCAGCAGCTTACGCGGGACAGGGCGGGAGACCCAGTACTTC. This rearrangement joins TRBV7-6 to TRBJ2-5; 9 bases match TRBD1. The CDR3 length is 15 residues. From germline, CDR1 is SGHVS and CDR2 FNYEAQ. V shed 2 bases, J shed 5 bases, and the junction held 6 bases outside the gene matches.

There are a few counts of this clone. The chain joins TRBV4-1 to TRBJ1-2; D unresolved. V dropped 5 bases and J dropped 1 base, with 17 bases sitting between them. Germline CDR1 and CDR2: MGHRA and YSYEKL. The CDR3 contains 16 residues. CDR3 nucleotide sequence: TGCGCCAGCAGCTTGGCGGTTTCGGAGTTTAACTATGGCTACACCTTC. Translating it yields CASSLAVSEFNYGYTF.

The rearrangement uses TRBV2 and TRBJ2-2; tentative D call: TRBD2 (6 bases). This CDR3 is built from 14 residues. CDR1 is SNHLY, CDR2 FYNNEI, per germline. With 4 bases removed from V and 4 bases from J, the gap between germline ends came to 10 bases. The CDR3 nucleotides read TGTGCCAGCAGTGTACGGGGAGGCACCGGGGAGCTGTTTTTT. It specifies CASSVRGGTGELFF. Looking up the rest from reference TRBV2 and TRBJ2-2 gives the full variable domain: EPEVTQTPSHQVTQMGQEVILRCVPISNHLYFYWYRQILGQKVEFLVSFYNNEISEKSEIFDDQFSVERPDGSNFTLKIRSTKLEDSAMYFCASSVRGGTGELFFGEGSRLTVL.

CDR3 protein: CASSISGQVGETQYF. DNA of the CDR3: TGTGCCAGTAGTATTTCCGGACAGGTAGGGGAGACCCAGTACTTC. This chain joins TRBV19 and TRBJ2-5, with TRBD1 matching 7 bases. The CDR3 has 15 residues. Germline CDR1 LNHDA, CDR2 SQIVND (reference sequence). The J segment lost 5 bases and the V segment lost 3 bases, leaving 9 bases of the junction unmatched.

This clone was detected once. The chain joins TRBV5-8 to TRBJ1-1; D unresolved. The CDR3 spans 13 residues. Germline V gene data show CDR1 as SGHTS and CDR2 as YDEGEE. V lost 0 bases and J lost 11, with 14 bases in between. CDR3 DNA: TGTGCCAGCAGCTTGGGCAGCCACGGCGGGGCTTTCTTT. It encodes CASSLGSHGGAFF.

This clone was picked up one time. The rearrangement joins TRBV6-5 to TRBJ1-2; tentative D call: TRBD1 (5 bases). Looked up from germline, CDR1 is MNHEY and CDR2 is SVGAGI. Trimming removed 5 bases from V and 8 bases from J, with 15 bases in between. The CDR3 runs 13 residues. The CDR3 is CASSEDSLGGYTF. CDR3 nucleotides: TGTGCCAGCAGTGAAGACAGCCTGGGAGGCTACACCTTC.

The chain employs TRBV7-8 and TRBJ2-3, with D unclear. Germline-derived CDR1 and CDR2 are SGHVS and FQNEAQ. V gave up 1 base and J gave up 2 bases, with 7 bases separating them. The CDR3 is made up of 14 amino acids. CDR3 sequence reads: CASSLGRYTDTQYF. The CDR3 coding sequence is TGTGCCAGCAGCTTAGGCAGGTACACAGATACGCAGTATTTT.

This chain links TRBV5-5 with TRBJ1-4; 12 nucleotides align to TRBD1. The V segment lost 4 bases and the J segment 8 bases; nucleotides outside the gene matches: 3. This CDR3 is 14 amino acids long. The germline V gene encodes CDR1 SGHKS and CDR2 YYEKEE (reference sequence). The chain's CDR3 is CASSLGTGGEKLFF. DNA for the CDR3: TGTGCCAGCAGCCTAGGGACAGGGGGCGAAAAACTGTTTTTT.

The chain couples TRBV5-4 to TRBJ2-5, with D possibly matching TRBD2 (6 bases). V was cut by 4 bases and J by 3 bases, with 10 bases left in between. This CDR3 has 13 amino acids. Germline V gene data show CDR1 as SGHNT and CDR2 as YYREEE (reference sequence). CDR3 bases: TGTGCCAGCAGCCTGGGCGGGAAAGAGACCCAGTACTTC. Amino acid sequence: CASSLGGKETQYF.

This chain joins TRBV29-1 and TRBJ1-2, with 8 bases that match TRBD1. Per germline, CDR1 SQVTM and CDR2 ANQGSEA. CDR3 length: 17 residues. Unmatched junction bases numbered 17, after V lost 3 bases and J lost 5 bases. CDR3 coding DNA: TGCAGCGTTGAGGGGGGGCAGGGGGCCCTTTCTAGATATGGCTACACCTTC. Its translation: CSVEGGQGALSRYGYTF. Based on the CDR3 plus reference TRBV29-1 and TRBJ1-2, the full variable domain is SAVISQKPSRDICQRGTSLTIQCQVDSQVTMMFWYRQQPGQSLTLIATANQGSEATYESGFVIDKFPISRPNLTFSTLTVSNMSPEDSSIYLCSVEGGQGALSRYGYTFGSGTRLTVV.

This clone was seen once. The rearrangement links TRBV5-1 to TRBJ1-3; perhaps TRBD1 as D (5 bases). CDR1 and CDR2 (germline): SGHRS, YFSETQ. The germline V and J ends were trimmed by 4 bases and 0 bases, with 11 bases remaining between them. The CDR3 loop spans 15 amino acids. The DNA for the CDR3 is TGCGCCAGCAGCCGACAAGGGGACTCTGGAAACACCATATATTTT. This encodes CASSRQGDSGNTIYF.

This chain uses TRBV6-5 with TRBJ1-3; 7 nucleotides agree with TRBD1. Germline V gene sequence: CDR1 MNHEY, CDR2 SVGAGI. The ends lost 5 bases at V and 3 bases at J; junction bases unmatched: 4. The CDR3 runs to 14 residues. The DNA for the CDR3 is TGTGCCAGCAGTACGGGGACAGTTGGAAACACCATATATTTT. Translated: CASSTGTVGNTIYF.

This clone has a handful of counts. V usage is TRBV4-3 and J usage is TRBJ2-1; 10 bases agree with TRBD1. The germline CDR1 and CDR2 sequences are LGHNA and YSLEER. Unmatched junction bases numbered 17, after V lost 6 bases and J lost 9 bases. This CDR3 has 17 residues. Here the CDR3 reads CASSQWAETGGFSEQFF. The CDR3 bases are TGCGCCAGCAGTCAGTGGGCCGAGACAGGGGGCTTCAGTGAGCAGTTCTTC.

The rearrangement links TRBV4-2 to TRBJ2-5; TRBD1 matches at 8 bases. Germline V gives CDR1 LGHNA, CDR2 YNFKEQ. V was clipped by 1 base and J by 3 bases; unmatched bases: 4. This CDR3 is 15 amino acids long. CDR3 residues: CASSQVATGEETQYF. The CDR3 DNA sequence: TGTGCCAGCAGCCAAGTCGCGACAGGGGAAGAGACCCAGTACTTC.

This chain connects TRBV13 to TRBJ2-5, with a possible D match to TRBD2 (6 bases). The J call is uncertain, as TRBJ2-7 better fits the DNA end. Germline-derived CDR1 and CDR2 are PRHDT and FYEKMQ (reference sequence). The CDR3 sequence is 15 residues long. The CDR3 loop reads CASSDHRAGTYEQYF. The CDR3 bases are TGTGCCAGCAGCGACCATCGGGCGGGGACCTACGAGCAGTACTTC.